Listed below are T cell receptor beta chains from one sample, sequenced in a study of shared clonotypes between healthy human individuals. TCRdb keeps only in-frame clones here, not all; method: immunoSEQ multiplex PCR. The table shows about 590,000 clones, with over 95% occurring only once. The sequenced sample was naive CD8+ T cells sorted from blood. These receptors all come from a woman between 25 and 40 years old in good health. Each CDR3 is given with its conserved first and last residue. D genes are given only for firm matches. Expanded clones get a size class; other rows say once, few or many, or leave the size out.

D: -
length: 14
size: -
J: TRBJ2-5
V: TRBV29-1
CDR3: CSSLSGPSLGTQYF
DNA: TGCAGCTCCCTCTCGGGACCTTCCCTAGGGACCCAGTACTTC

D: -
length: 13
size: -
J: TRBJ2-3
V: TRBV29-1
CDR3: CSATTASTDTQYF
DNA: TGCAGCGCTACGACGGCTAGCACAGATACGCAGTATTTT

D: TRBD2
length: 15
size: -
J: TRBJ2-1
V: TRBV14
CDR3: CASSPGLVGIGEQFF
DNA: TGTGCCAGCAGCCCTGGACTAGTAGGCATCGGTGAGCAGTTCTTC

D: -
length: 15
size: -
J: TRBJ2-1
V: TRBV9
CDR3: CASSATSRPYNEQFF
DNA: TGTGCCAGCAGCGCGACTAGTCGTCCCTACAATGAGCAGTTCTTC

D: TRBD2
length: 13
size: -
J: TRBJ2-7
V: TRBV28
CDR3: CASSFGGSHEQYF
DNA: TGTGCCAGCAGTTTTGGCGGGAGCCACGAGCAGTACTTC

D: TRBD2
length: 12
size: -
J: TRBJ2-1
V: TRBV11-2
CDR3: CASRGGYNEQFF
DNA: TGTGCCAGCAGGGGAGGGTACAATGAGCAGTTCTTC

D: TRBD2
length: 13
size: -
J: TRBJ2-3
V: TRBV27
CDR3: CASSYGSGTPQYF
DNA: TGTGCCAGCAGTTACGGTAGCGGGACCCCGCAGTATTTT

D: -
length: 15
size: -
J: TRBJ2-3
V: TRBV28
CDR3: CASSSLDGVTDTQYF
DNA: TGTGCCAGCAGTTCCCTCGACGGTGTCACAGATACGCAGTATTTT

D: TRBD2
length: 19
size: -
J: TRBJ2-1
V: TRBV5-1
CDR3: CASSPIGTSGRWTYNEQFF
DNA: TGCGCCAGCAGCCCGATCGGGACTAGCGGGAGGTGGACTTACAATGAGCAGTTCTTC

D: -
length: 14
size: once
J: TRBJ2-5
V: TRBV9
CDR3: CASTPGGYMETQYF
DNA: TGTGCCAGCACCCCAGGAGGTTATATGGAGACCCAGTACTTC

D: -
length: 16
size: -
J: TRBJ2-3
V: TRBV9
CDR3: CASSVYGGPVTDTQYF
DNA: TGTGCCAGCAGCGTATATGGCGGGCCAGTCACAGATACGCAGTATTTT

D: -
length: 13
size: -
J: TRBJ1-2
V: TRBV4-2
CDR3: CASSAPGAYGYTF
DNA: TGTGCCAGCAGCGCCCCAGGAGCTTATGGCTACACCTTC

D: -
length: 12
size: -
J: TRBJ2-2
V: TRBV27
CDR3: CASSFNAGELFF
DNA: TGTGCCAGCAGCTTTAACGCCGGGGAGCTGTTTTTT

D: -
length: 12
size: -
J: TRBJ2-1
V: TRBV1
CDR3: CTSSQTYNEQFF
DNA: TGCACCAGCAGCCAGACCTACAATGAGCAGTTCTTC

D: TRBD1
length: 14
size: -
J: TRBJ2-7
V: TRBV5-1
CDR3: CASSLGQGSDEQYF
DNA: TGCGCCAGCAGCTTGGGACAGGGTTCCGACGAGCAGTACTTC

D: -
length: 14
size: few
J: TRBJ1-5
V: TRBV13
CDR3: CASSSGRTNQPQHF
DNA: TGTGCCAGCAGCTCCGGACGGACTAATCAGCCCCAGCATTTT

D: -
length: 15
size: -
J: TRBJ1-3
V: TRBV28
CDR3: CASSIDPSSGNTIYF
DNA: TGTGCCAGCAGTATCGACCCGAGCTCTGGAAACACCATATATTTT

D: TRBD2
length: 15
size: -
J: TRBJ2-1
V: TRBV5-4
CDR3: CASSLELAGDNEQFF
DNA: TGTGCCAGCAGCCTTGAGTTAGCGGGAGACAATGAGCAGTTCTTC

D: -
length: 18
size: -
J: TRBJ2-6
V: TRBV27
CDR3: CASSITGAGVSGANVLTF
DNA: TGTGCCAGCAGTATAACGGGGGCGGGAGTCTCTGGGGCCAACGTCCTGACTTTC

D: -
length: 16
size: -
J: TRBJ2-3
V: TRBV9
CDR3: CASSVEGTTSTDTQYF
DNA: TGTGCCAGCAGCGTAGAGGGGACAACTAGCACAGATACGCAGTATTTT

D: TRBD2
length: 18
size: -
J: TRBJ2-3
V: TRBV4-1
CDR3: CASSLLTRGLAGTDTQYF
DNA: TGCGCCAGCAGCCTCCTTACGAGGGGACTAGCGGGCACAGATACGCAGTATTTT

D: -
length: 16
size: -
J: TRBJ2-1
V: TRBV30
CDR3: CAWSLAAYHSYNEQFF
DNA: TGTGCCTGGAGTCTGGCGGCATATCACTCCTACAATGAGCAGTTCTTC

D: -
length: 16
size: -
J: TRBJ2-7
V: TRBV9
CDR3: CASSVSHGAGRDEQYF
DNA: TGTGCCAGCAGCGTATCACACGGGGCAGGGCGGGATGAGCAGTACTTC

D: TRBD1
length: 15
size: once
J: TRBJ1-2
V: TRBV28
CDR3: CASSLTGWANYGYTF
DNA: TGTGCCAGCAGCTTGACAGGGTGGGCTAACTATGGCTACACCTTC

D: TRBD2
length: 15
size: -
J: TRBJ2-1
V: TRBV7-9
CDR3: CASSLSGSEYNEQFF
DNA: TGTGCCAGCAGCCTTAGCGGGAGTGAATACAATGAGCAGTTCTTC

D: -
length: 13
size: -
J: TRBJ1-3
V: TRBV19
CDR3: CASIGEGIDTIYF
DNA: TGTGCCAGTATCGGGGAAGGGATCGACACCATATATTTT

D: -
length: 13
size: -
J: TRBJ2-1
V: TRBV19
CDR3: CASTGIYRNEQFF
DNA: TGTGCCAGTACCGGGATTTATCGAAATGAGCAGTTCTTC

D: -
length: 16
size: -
J: TRBJ2-7
V: TRBV10-3
CDR3: CAISDDQRSTYYEQYF
DNA: TGTGCCATCAGTGATGATCAGCGAAGCACATACTACGAGCAGTACTTC

D: TRBD2
length: 17
size: -
J: TRBJ2-2
V: TRBV9
CDR3: CASSELVASGSPGELFF
DNA: TGTGCCAGCAGCGAGCTTGTGGCTAGCGGGAGTCCCGGGGAGCTGTTTTTT

D: -
length: 14
size: once
J: TRBJ2-2
V: TRBV4-1
CDR3: CASSQTGNTGELFF
DNA: TGCGCCAGCAGCCAAACGGGGAACACCGGGGAGCTGTTTTTT

D: -
length: 13
size: -
J: TRBJ2-7
V: TRBV5-4
CDR3: CASSSPQGREQYF
DNA: TGTGCCAGCAGCTCGCCACAGGGTCGCGAGCAGTACTTC

D: -
length: 11
size: -
J: TRBJ1-2
V: TRBV28
CDR3: CATSLGGGYTF
DNA: TGTGCCACGAGCCTCGGGGGGGGCTACACCTTC

D: -
length: 14
size: -
J: TRBJ2-7
V: TRBV28
CDR3: CASSPHWILYEQYF
DNA: TGTGCCAGCAGTCCCCACTGGATACTCTACGAGCAGTACTTC

D: -
length: 12
size: -
J: TRBJ1-1
V: TRBV5-1
CDR3: CASKEQGTEAFF
DNA: TGCGCCAGCAAGGAACAGGGCACTGAAGCTTTCTTT

D: TRBD1
length: 15
size: -
J: TRBJ1-2
V: TRBV9
CDR3: CASSVDRVANYGYTF
DNA: TGTGCCAGCAGCGTGGACAGGGTTGCTAACTATGGCTACACCTTC

D: TRBD2
length: 14
size: -
J: TRBJ2-7
V: TRBV7-3
CDR3: CASSPLAGNYEQYF
DNA: TGTGCCAGCAGTCCTCTAGCGGGCAACTACGAGCAGTACTTC

D: TRBD2
length: 18
size: -
J: TRBJ2-7
V: TRBV29-1
CDR3: CSVEEGASGRHHLYEQYF
DNA: TGCAGCGTTGAAGAGGGGGCTAGCGGGAGGCACCATCTCTACGAGCAGTACTTC

D: -
length: 12
size: -
J: TRBJ1-1
V: TRBV27
CDR3: CASSTGALEAFF
DNA: TGTGCCAGCAGTACCGGGGCGCTTGAAGCTTTCTTT

D: -
length: 13
size: -
J: TRBJ1-1
V: TRBV5-4
CDR3: CASSFGGSPEAFF
DNA: TGTGCCAGCAGCTTCGGGGGATCCCCTGAAGCTTTCTTT

D: -
length: 16
size: once
J: TRBJ2-3
V: TRBV5-4
CDR3: CASSSPLLRSTDTQYF
DNA: TGTGCCAGCAGCTCGCCCCTGCTGCGGAGCACAGATACGCAGTATTTT

D: -
length: 12
size: -
J: TRBJ2-7
V: TRBV29-1
CDR3: CSVEGRNYEQYF
DNA: TGCAGCGTTGAGGGACGGAACTACGAGCAGTACTTC

D: -
length: 10
size: -
J: TRBJ1-2
V: TRBV20-1
CDR3: CSANSYGYTF
DNA: TGCAGTGCTAACAGCTATGGCTACACCTTC

D: -
length: 14
size: -
J: TRBJ2-7
V: TRBV10-1
CDR3: CASSDPAGPYEQYF
DNA: TGCGCCAGCAGTGACCCAGCGGGCCCCTACGAGCAGTACTTC

D: -
length: 17
size: -
J: TRBJ1-6
V: TRBV27
CDR3: CASSLKGVAVGNSPLHF
DNA: TGTGCCAGCAGCCTCAAGGGGGTGGCCGTCGGAAATTCACCCCTCCACTTT

D: TRBD1
length: 15
size: once
J: TRBJ1-5
V: TRBV28
CDR3: CASSTGAGSDQPQHF
DNA: TGTGCCAGCAGCACAGGGGCCGGGTCGGATCAGCCCCAGCATTTT

D: TRBD2
length: 13
size: -
J: TRBJ2-1
V: TRBV9
CDR3: CASGLADRNEQFF
DNA: TGTGCCAGCGGGCTAGCGGATCGGAATGAGCAGTTCTTC

D: -
length: 16
size: once
J: TRBJ2-2
V: TRBV10-1
CDR3: CASSELATPNTGELFF
DNA: TGCGCCAGCAGTGAGTTGGCGACTCCAAACACCGGGGAGCTGTTTTTT

D: TRBD1
length: 13
size: -
J: TRBJ1-1
V: TRBV5-1
CDR3: CASAGEGAVEAFF
DNA: TGCGCCAGCGCCGGGGAGGGGGCGGTTGAAGCTTTCTTT